The clone carrying this TCR beta chain appeared a single time. This sample is part of a study of OX40 agonist ivuxolimab in advanced cancers. The wider study: The study treated patients with ivuxolimab, an agonistic anti-OX40 (CD134) antibody.

There are 17 residues in the CDR3. Germline assignment: CDR1 SGHRS and CDR2 YFSETQ. V was shortened by 3 bases and J by 3 bases, with 19 bases between the two germline ends. Assay: immunoSEQ multiplex PCR; the TCRdb copy retains only in-frame clones and omits some. Found here are roughly 92,000 clones, about 90% of them singletons; the top ten hold roughly 0.15%. The specimen was CD4+ or CD8+ T cells sorted from blood, collected in a trial of the OX40 agonist ivuxolimab. The clonotype was recovered from an adult with an advanced solid tumor such as melanoma, head and neck, liver or kidney cancer. The chain employs TRBV5-1 and TRBJ2-4, with D possibly TRBD2 on 5 matching bases. Here the CDR3 DNA reads TGCGCCAGCAGCTCTCTAGGAGCGGACCAGAGCAAAAACATTCAGTACTTC. This sequence encodes CASSSLGADQSKNIQYF.